What follows is one T cell receptor beta chain and its context. Its antigen is as yet unknown. It was CD45RO-negative cells, positively selected for CCR7, that made up naive CD8 cells, with terminally differentiated effector memory CD45RA+ cells excluded. Every one of the donors was a Caucasian adult that lived in Nashville, Tennessee. As processed by the authors: ImmunoSEQ junction-only sequences lacked quality scores, so their filtering differed. Assay: immunoSEQ multiplex PCR; the TCRdb copy retains only in-frame clones and omits some. The D gene and trimming were derived from the DNA, and the V and J assignments and clone size from that table. The data hold around 2.1 million clones, with 93% observed a single time. V was pared by 2 bases and J by 6 bases, with 18 bases of the junction left unmatched. Per the germline V gene, CDR1 is GTSNPN and CDR2 is SVGIG (reference sequence). CDR3 length: 17 residues.

The data are from a study of shared clonotypes between healthy human individuals. Notes on the study in general: The study sampled only blood, and tissue repertoires likely differ.

The sample was naive CD8+ T cells from PBMCs. This sequence originates from a man aged 18 to 29 in good health. Some clones in this sample may be carry-over from other donors' samples. V gene TRBV30 combines with J gene TRBJ2-7; TRBD2 agrees at 8 bases. CDR3 sequence reads: CAWSQNYGSGKSGEQYF. In nucleotides, the CDR3 is TGTGCCTGGAGTCAAAACTATGGTAGCGGGAAGTCGGGCGAGCAGTACTTC.